The clone carrying this TCR beta chain was recorded only once. Under the authors' procedure: Counts of nucleated cells, estimated from reference gene primer amplification, were obtained. The method was immunoSEQ multiplex PCR; TCRdb's version includes in-frame clones alone and lacks a portion of them. Clonal size and the V and J genes are those of that table, whereas D and trimming came from the DNA. The sample shows about 100,000 clones, 80% of them seen only once. From germline, CDR1 is LNHDA and CDR2 SQIVND (reference sequence). The CDR3 runs 14 residues. Trimming stripped 3 bases from V and 0 bases from J, with 8 bases between. This record comes from a study of blood T cell repertoires in COVID-19.

The origin of this receptor is a man aged 70-80 years with acute or convalescent COVID-19. Input material: peripheral blood. This chain links TRBV19 with TRBJ1-1; maybe TRBD1 (5 bases). The CDR3, as DNA: TGTGCCAGTAGTATGAACAGGATGAACACTGAAGCTTTCTTT. Protein product: CASSMNRMNTEAFF.